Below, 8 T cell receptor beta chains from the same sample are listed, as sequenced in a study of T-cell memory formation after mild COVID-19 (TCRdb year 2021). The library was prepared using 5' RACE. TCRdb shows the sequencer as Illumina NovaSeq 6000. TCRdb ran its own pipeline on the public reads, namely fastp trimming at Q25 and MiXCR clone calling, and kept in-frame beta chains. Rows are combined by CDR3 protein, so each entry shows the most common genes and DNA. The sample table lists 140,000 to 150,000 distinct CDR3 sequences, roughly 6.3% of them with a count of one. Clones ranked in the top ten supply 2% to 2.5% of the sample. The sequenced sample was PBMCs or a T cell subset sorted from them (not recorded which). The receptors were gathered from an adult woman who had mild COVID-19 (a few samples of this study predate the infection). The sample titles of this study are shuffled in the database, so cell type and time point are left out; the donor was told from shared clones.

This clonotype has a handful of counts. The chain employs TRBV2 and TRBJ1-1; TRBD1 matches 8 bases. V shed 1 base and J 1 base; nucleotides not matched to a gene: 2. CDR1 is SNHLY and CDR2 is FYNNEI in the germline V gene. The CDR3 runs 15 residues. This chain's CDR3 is CASSEGGTGNTEAFF. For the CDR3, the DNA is TGTGCCAGCAGTGAAGGAGGGACAGGGAACACTGAAGCTTTCTTT.

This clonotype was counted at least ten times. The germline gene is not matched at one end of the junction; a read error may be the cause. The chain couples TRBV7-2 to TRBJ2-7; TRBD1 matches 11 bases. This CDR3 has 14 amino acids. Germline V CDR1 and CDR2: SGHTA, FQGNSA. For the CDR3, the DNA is TGTGCCAGCAGCTTAGATTGGACAGGGGGCTTGGGAGACTTC. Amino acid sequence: CASSLDWTGGLGDF.

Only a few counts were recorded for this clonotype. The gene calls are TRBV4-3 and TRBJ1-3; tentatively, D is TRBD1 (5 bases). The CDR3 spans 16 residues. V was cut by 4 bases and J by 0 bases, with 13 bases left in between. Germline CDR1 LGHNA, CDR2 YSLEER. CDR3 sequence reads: CASSLGADASGNTIYF. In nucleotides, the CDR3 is TGCGCCAGCAGCCTAGGGGCAGACGCCTCTGGAAACACCATATATTTT.

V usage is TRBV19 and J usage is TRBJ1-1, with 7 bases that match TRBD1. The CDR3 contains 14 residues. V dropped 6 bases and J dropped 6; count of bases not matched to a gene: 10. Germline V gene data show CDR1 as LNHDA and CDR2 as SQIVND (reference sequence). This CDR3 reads CASRSQGGRAEAFF. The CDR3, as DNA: TGTGCCAGTAGATCCCAGGGGGGTCGCGCTGAAGCTTTCTTT.

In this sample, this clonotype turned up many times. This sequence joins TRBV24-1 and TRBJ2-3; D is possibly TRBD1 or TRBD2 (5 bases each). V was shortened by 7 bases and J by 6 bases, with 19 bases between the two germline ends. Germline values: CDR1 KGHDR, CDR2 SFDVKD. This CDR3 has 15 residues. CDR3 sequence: CATSHRDGVEDTQYF. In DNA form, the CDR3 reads TGTGCCACCAGCCACCGGGACGGTGTTGAGGATACGCAGTATTTT.

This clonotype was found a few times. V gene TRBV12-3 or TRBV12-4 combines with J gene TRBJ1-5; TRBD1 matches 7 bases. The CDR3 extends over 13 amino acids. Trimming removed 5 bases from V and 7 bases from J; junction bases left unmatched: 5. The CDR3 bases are TGTGCCAGCAGTCCAACAGGGGTCCAGCCCCAGCATTTT. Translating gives CASSPTGVQPQHF.

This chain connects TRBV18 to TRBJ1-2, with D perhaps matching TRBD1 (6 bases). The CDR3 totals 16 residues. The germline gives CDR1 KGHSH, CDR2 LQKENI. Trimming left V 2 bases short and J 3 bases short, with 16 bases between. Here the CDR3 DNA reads TGTGCCAGCTCACCAAGTCTGGGGGCTTCTTACTATGGCTACACCTTC. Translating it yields CASSPSLGASYYGYTF. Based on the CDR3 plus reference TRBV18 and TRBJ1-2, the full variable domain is NAGVMQNPRHLVRRRGQEARLRCSPMKGHSHVYWYRQLPEEGLKFMVYLQKENIIDESGMPKERFSAEFPKEGPSILRIQQVVRGDSAAYFCASSPSLGASYYGYTFGSGTRLTVV.

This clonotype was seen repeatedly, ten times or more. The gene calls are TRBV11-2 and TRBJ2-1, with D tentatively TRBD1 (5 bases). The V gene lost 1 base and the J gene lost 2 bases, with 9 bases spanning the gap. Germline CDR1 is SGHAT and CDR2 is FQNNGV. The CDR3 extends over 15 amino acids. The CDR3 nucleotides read TGTGCCAGCAGCTTAGGGCGGACACCCTACAATGAGCAGTTCTTC. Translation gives CASSLGRTPYNEQFF.